This entry is about one T cell receptor (beta chain). Its antigen is unknown. The CDR3, from cysteine to phenylalanine, totals 16 residues. A DNA sequence was not provided. The CDR1 and CDR2 encoded by the germline V gene are SGHRS and YFSETQ. TRB rearrangements were amplified by multiplex PCR following a touch-down protocol, with the TRB-A and TRB-B primer pools mixed in one tube. Two consecutive PCR reactions with Phusion HS II polymerase added Illumina adapters and sample indices to the amplicons. The amplicons were gel-purified using the NucleoSpin Gel and PCR Clean-up kit, after which quantification was performed by Qubit and quality was checked on an Agilent 2100 Bioanalyzer. Libraries were sequenced on an Illumina MiSeq using 600-cycle, single-indexed, paired-end runs. Under the source paper's analysis protocol: Alignment and assembly of TRB reads were performed with MiXCR version 2.1.12 and the default MiXCR reference library. A clone was defined by each unique CDR3 nucleotide sequence, and the analysis included only productive sequences with two or more reads. Repertoire diversity was assessed with alpha-parameterized diversity profiles (alpha 0 to 5), including the Shannon (alpha 1) and Simpson (alpha 2) indices, which were computed with an R script. Combinatorial TRB VJ usage was computed with the tcR package and compared between cohorts by principal component analysis with ade4. GLIPH clustering of TCRbeta CDR3s was carried out on cohort pairs matched by age and read depth, and cluster frequencies were compared by Wilcoxon test. The reads, reprocessed by TCRdb, yield one row per CDR3 protein sequence and no DNA. TCRdb, rather than the study authors, made the V and J calls. This sample's listing comprises some 6,200 distinct CDR3 sequences. The ten largest make up under 25% of the sample.

The sample belongs to a study of T cell clusters in autoimmune cytopenias (dated by TCRdb to between 2019 and 2020). About the investigation overall: Of the 40 to 55 healthy donor controls, some 22 were female, and the group had a mean age of approximately 55 years and a median age of 59 years. Autoimmune hepatitis repertoires were compared against fewer than 30 age- and sex-matched healthy donors. TRB and IGH repertoires from peripheral blood were sequenced in autoimmune cytopenia patients at active disease and during treatment follow-up, with healthy, CLL and autoimmune hepatitis controls included alongside. TRB sequencing reached a median depth of approximately 56,000 reads per sample and yielded a median of about 2,200 distinct TRB clonotypes per sample. The goal of the study was to determine whether autoimmune cytopenia patients have a disease-specific immune repertoire signature that could serve as a blood-based biomarker. For primary cytopenia, the controls were 25 age-matched healthy donors, and for secondary cytopenia, the controls were 14 age-matched CLL patients. Overall study results and their limits: The GLIPH analysis suggested a lack of physiological T cell clusters in primary autoimmune cytopenia patients, since around 50 clusters were exclusive to healthy donors whereas some 17 were exclusive to patients. The cluster-lack signature was not seen for secondary cytopenia versus CLL, apparently masked by the dominant lymphoma-associated repertoire. Healthy donors had almost three times as many exclusive TRB clusters as active autoimmune hepatitis patients, a finding consistent with an autoimmunity-wide signature. The TRB repertoire shifts, including less even repertoires in secondary cytopenia and CLL, mostly reflected lymphoma bias and not autoimmunity. The T cell clusters were defined only in silico, and the functional role of the clusters was left to be validated experimentally.

TRB amplification used about 230 ng of peripheral blood genomic DNA, tens of thousands of genome equivalents, per sample. These data were also filed under a second study, of T cell repertoires in aging, cancer and after chemotherapy. As the second paper documents: Donors spanned six age groups from 30 or younger to 70 or older, with at least three individuals per group. Control TCR repertoires from healthy donors were recorded over several months to years, and clear clonal overlap was observed across re-sampling. Roughly 9 million TCR reads were contained in the full dataset. Compared with age-matched healthy donors, untreated patients with hematological or solid cancers had significantly lower TCR diversity and higher clonality in blood. Declining TCR diversity with age in healthy donors was mainly explained by loss of richness; in cancer patients, loss of evenness also contributed. In both cancer cohorts, the median generation probability rose over the chemotherapy interval, which suggests that the repertoire was reconstituted through rebound thymic output. According to the authors, the repertoire data do not allow conclusions to be drawn about immunological memory after chemotherapy. To look at immunoaging and at how T cells reconstitute after chemotherapy, the study profiled TCR beta repertoires in peripheral blood from both healthy donors and cancer patients. The cohort comprised around 220 cancer patients, roughly 94 with hematological and 110 to 130 with solid cancers, plus 95 healthy donors as a reference group. Processing of the TRB sequences was carried out with MiXCR versions 2.12 and 3.0.5. The repertoire metrics were Shannon diversity, evenness, clonality (calculated as one minus evenness), and diversity profiles parameterized by alpha from 0 to 5. The IGoR algorithm was used to compute generation probabilities of clones in paired pre- and post-chemotherapy samples.

The sequencing sample was made of peripheral blood. The chain couples TRBV5-1 to TRBJ2-5; TCRdb indicates TRBD2, and absent DNA this call remains unverified. The clonotype comes from a human donor in good health. Here the CDR3 is given as CASSQGGGLSQETQYF.